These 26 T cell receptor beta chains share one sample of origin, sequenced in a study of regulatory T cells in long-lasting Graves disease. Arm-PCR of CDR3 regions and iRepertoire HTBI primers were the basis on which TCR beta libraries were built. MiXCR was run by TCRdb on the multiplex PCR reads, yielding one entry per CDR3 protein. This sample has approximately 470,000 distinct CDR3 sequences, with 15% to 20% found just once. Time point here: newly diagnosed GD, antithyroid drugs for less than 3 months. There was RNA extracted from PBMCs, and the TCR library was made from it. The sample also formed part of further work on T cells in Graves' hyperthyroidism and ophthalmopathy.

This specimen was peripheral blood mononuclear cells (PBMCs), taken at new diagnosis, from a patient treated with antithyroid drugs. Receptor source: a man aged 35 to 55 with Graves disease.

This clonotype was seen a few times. This CDR3 reads CSVGQGAGGDEQYF. As DNA, the CDR3 is TGCAGCGTTGGTCAGGGAGCGGGAGGGGACGAGCAGTACTTC. The chain links TRBV29-1 to TRBJ2-7; TRBD2 aligns across 10 bases. V dropped 4 bases and J dropped 5; count of bases not matched to a gene: 8. This CDR3 has 14 amino acids. Germline V CDR1 and CDR2: SQVTM, ANQGSEA.

CDR3 in amino acids: CASSETLVAGELFF. The CDR3 region has the DNA TGTGCCAGCAGTGAGACCCTAGTGGCCGGGGAGCTGTTTTTT. The chain carries TRBV2 and TRBJ2-2; D gene ambiguous. The V end lost 3 bases, the J end lost 6 bases, and 11 bases lay between the germline ends. Germline assignment: CDR1 SNHLY and CDR2 FYNNEI. The CDR3 length is 14 residues.

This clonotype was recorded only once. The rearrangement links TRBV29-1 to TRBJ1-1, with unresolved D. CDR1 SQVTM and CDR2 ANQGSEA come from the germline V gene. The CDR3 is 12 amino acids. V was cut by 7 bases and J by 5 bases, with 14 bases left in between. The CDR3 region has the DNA TGCAGCGGGACTACAGCGGTGACTGAAGCTTTCTTT. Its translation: CSGTTAVTEAFF.

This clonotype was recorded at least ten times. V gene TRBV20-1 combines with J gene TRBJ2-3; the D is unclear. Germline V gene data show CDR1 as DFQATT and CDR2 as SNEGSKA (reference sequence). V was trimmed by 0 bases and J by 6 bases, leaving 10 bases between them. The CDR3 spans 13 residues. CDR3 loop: CSARDHPGDTQYF. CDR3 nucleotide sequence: TGCAGTGCTAGAGATCACCCAGGCGATACGCAGTATTTT.

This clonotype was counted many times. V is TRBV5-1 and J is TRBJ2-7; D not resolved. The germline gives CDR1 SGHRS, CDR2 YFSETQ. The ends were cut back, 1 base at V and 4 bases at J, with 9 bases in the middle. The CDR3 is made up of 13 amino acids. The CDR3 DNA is TGCGCCAGCAGCTTGTTGCCAGGTTACGAGCAGTACTTC. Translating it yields CASSLLPGYEQYF.

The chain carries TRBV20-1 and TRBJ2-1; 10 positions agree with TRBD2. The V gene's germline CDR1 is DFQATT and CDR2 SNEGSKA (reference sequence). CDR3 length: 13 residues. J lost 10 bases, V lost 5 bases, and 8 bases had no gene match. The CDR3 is CSAGIAGGMEQFF. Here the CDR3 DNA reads TGCAGTGCTGGAATAGCGGGGGGCATGGAGCAGTTCTTC.

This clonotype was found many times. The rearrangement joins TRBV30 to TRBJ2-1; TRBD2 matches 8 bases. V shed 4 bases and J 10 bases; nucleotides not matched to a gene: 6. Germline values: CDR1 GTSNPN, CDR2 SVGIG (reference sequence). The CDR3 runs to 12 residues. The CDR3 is CAWIGGGREQFF. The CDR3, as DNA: TGTGCCTGGATCGGGGGGGGAAGGGAGCAGTTCTTC. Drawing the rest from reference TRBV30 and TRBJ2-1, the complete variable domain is SQTIHQWPATLVQPVGSPLSLECTVEGTSNPNLYWYRQAAGRGLQLLFYSVGIGQISSEVPQNLSASRPQDRQFILSSKKLLLSDSGFYLCAWIGGGREQFFGPGTRLTVL.

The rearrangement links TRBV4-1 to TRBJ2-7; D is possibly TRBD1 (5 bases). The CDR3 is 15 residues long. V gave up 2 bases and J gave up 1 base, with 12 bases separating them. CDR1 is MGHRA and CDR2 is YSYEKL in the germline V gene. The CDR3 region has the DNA TGCGCCAGCAGCCAAACAGCAGGGTTTTCCTACGAGCAGTACTTC. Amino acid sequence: CASSQTAGFSYEQYF.

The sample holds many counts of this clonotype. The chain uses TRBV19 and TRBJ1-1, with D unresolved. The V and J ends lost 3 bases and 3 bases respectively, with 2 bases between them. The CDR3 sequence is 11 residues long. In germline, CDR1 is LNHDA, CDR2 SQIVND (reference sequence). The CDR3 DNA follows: TGTGCCAGTAGTATCCACACTGAAGCTTTCTTT. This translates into CASSIHTEAFF.

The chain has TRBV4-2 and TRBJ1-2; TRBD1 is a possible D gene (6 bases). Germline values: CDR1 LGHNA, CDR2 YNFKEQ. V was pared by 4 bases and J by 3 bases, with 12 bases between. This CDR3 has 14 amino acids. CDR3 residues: CASSLEGGDYGYTF. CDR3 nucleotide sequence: TGTGCCAGCAGCCTGGAAGGGGGGGACTATGGCTACACCTTC.

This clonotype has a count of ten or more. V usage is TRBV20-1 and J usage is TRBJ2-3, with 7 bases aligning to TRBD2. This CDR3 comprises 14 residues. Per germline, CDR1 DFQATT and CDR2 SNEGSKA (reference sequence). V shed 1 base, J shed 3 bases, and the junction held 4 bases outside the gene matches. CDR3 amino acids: CSARVRTRTDTQYF. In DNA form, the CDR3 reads TGCAGTGCTAGAGTTCGGACTAGGACAGATACGCAGTATTTT.

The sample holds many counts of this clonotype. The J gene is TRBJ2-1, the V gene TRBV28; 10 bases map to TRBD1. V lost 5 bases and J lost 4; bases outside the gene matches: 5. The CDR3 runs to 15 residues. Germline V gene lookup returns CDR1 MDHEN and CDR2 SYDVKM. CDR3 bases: TGTGCCAGCAGTCCCCGGGACAGGGGTTACAATGAGCAGTTCTTC. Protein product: CASSPRDRGYNEQFF.

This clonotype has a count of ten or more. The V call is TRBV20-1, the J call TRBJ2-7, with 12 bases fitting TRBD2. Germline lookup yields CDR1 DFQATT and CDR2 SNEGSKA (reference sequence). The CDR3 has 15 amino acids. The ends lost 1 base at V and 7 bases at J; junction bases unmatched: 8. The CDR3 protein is CSARALAGGAWEQYF. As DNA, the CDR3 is TGCAGTGCTAGAGCCCTAGCGGGAGGGGCCTGGGAGCAGTACTTC.

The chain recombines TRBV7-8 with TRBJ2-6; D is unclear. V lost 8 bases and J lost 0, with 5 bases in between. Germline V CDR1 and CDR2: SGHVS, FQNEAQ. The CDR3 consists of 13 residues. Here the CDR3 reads CASVFSGANVLTF. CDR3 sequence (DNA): TGTGCCAGCGTGTTCTCTGGGGCCAACGTCCTGACTTTC.

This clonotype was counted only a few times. This CDR3 reads CASRIGGTDTQYF. In DNA, the CDR3 is TGTGCCAGTCGGATAGGGGGCACAGATACGCAGTATTTT. The chain employs TRBV27 and TRBJ2-3; perhaps TRBD1 as D (5 bases). CDR1 MNHEY and CDR2 SMNVEV come from the germline V gene (reference sequence). CDR3 length: 13 residues. V was clipped by 9 bases and J by 1 base, with 11 bases between them.

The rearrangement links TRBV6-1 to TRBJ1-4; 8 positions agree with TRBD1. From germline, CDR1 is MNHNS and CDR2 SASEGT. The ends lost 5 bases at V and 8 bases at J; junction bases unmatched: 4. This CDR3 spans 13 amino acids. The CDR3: CASSQQGGEKLFF. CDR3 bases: TGTGCCAGCAGTCAACAGGGGGGCGAAAAACTGTTTTTT.

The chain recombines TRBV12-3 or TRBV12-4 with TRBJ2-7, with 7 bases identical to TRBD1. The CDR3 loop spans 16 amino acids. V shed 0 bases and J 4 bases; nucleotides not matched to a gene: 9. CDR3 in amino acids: CASSLASQGERYEQYF. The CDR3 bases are TGTGCCAGCAGTTTAGCTTCCCAGGGGGAGAGGTACGAGCAGTACTTC.

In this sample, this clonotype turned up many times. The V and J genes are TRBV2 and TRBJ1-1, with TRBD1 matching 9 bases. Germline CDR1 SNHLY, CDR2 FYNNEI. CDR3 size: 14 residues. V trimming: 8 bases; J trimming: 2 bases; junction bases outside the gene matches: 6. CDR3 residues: CASLYRGRNTEAFF. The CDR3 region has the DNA TGTGCCAGCCTCTACAGGGGGCGAAACACTGAAGCTTTCTTT.

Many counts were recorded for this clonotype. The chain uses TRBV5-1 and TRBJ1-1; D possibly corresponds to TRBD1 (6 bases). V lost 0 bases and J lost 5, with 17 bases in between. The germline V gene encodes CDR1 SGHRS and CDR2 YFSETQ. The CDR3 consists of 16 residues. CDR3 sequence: CASSLALTGMGTEAFF. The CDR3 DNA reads TGCGCCAGCAGCTTGGCTCTTACAGGGATGGGGACTGAAGCTTTCTTT.

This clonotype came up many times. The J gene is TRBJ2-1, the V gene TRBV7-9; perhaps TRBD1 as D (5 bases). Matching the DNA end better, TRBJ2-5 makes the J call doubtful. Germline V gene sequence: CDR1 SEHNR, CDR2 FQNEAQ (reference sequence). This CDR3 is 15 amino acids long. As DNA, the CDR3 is TGTGCCAGCTTTTCTTTGGTGGACACCCAAGAGACCCAGTACTTC. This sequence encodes CASFSLVDTQETQYF.

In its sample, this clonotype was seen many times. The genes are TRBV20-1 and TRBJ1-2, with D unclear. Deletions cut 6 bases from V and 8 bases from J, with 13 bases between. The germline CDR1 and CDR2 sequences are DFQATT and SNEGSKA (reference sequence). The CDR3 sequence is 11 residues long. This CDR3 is CSAPAGNGYTF. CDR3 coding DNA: TGCAGTGCCCCCGCTGGTAACGGCTACACCTTC.

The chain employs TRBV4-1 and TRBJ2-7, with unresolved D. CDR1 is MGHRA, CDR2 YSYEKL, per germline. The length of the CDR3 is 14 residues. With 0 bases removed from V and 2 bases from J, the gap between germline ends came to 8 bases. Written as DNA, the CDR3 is TGCGCCAGCAGCCAAGATCCCCCCCCCTACGAGCAGTACTTC. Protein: CASSQDPPPYEQYF.

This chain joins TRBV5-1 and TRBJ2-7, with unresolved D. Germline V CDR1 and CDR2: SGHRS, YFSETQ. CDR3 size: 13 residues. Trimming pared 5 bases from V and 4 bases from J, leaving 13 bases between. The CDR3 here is CASSRLVGYEQYF. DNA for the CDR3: TGCGCCAGCAGTCGGCTCGTGGGTTACGAGCAGTACTTC.

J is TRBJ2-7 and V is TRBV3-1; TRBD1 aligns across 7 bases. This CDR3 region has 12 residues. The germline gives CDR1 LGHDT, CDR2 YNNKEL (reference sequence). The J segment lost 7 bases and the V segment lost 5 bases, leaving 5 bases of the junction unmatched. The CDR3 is CASSETGWEQYF. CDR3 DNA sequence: TGTGCCAGCAGCGAGACAGGGTGGGAGCAGTACTTC.

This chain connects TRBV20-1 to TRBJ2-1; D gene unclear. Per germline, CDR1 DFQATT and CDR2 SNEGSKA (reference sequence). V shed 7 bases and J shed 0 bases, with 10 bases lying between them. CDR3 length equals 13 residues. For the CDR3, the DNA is TGCAGTGGCGTACCATCCTCCTACAATGAGCAGTTCTTC. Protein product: CSGVPSSYNEQFF.

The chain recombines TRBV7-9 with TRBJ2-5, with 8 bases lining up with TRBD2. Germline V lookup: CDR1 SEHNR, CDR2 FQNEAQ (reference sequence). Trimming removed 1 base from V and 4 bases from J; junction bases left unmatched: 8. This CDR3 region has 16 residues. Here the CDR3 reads CASSLGQLAVRETQYF. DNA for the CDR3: TGTGCCAGCAGCTTAGGCCAACTAGCGGTCCGAGAGACCCAGTACTTC. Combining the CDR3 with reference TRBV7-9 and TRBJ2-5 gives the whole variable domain DTGVSQNPRHKITKRGQNVTFRCDPISEHNRLYWYRQTLGQGPEFLTYFQNEAQLEKSRLLSDRFSAERPKGSFSTLEIQRTEQGDSAMYLCASSLGQLAVRETQYFGPGTRLLVL.